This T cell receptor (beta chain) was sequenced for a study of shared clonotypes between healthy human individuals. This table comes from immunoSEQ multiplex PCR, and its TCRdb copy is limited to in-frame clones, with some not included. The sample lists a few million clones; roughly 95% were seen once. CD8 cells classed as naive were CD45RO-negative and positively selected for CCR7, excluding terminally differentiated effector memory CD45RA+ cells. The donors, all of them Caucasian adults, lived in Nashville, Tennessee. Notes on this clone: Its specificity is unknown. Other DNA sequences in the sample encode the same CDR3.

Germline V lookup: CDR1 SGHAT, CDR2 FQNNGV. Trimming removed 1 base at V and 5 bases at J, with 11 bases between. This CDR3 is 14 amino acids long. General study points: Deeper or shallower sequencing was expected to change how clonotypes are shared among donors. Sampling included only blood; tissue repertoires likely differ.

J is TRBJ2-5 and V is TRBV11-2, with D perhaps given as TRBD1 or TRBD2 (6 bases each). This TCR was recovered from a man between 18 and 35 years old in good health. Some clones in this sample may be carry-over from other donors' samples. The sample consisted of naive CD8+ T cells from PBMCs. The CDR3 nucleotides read TGTGCCAGCAGCTTAGTCGGGGGCAGGGAGACCCAGTACTTC. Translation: CASSLVGGRETQYF.